This is a list of T cell receptor beta chains from one sample in a study of cytomegalovirus exposure and HLA in healthy donors. Generated by immunoSEQ multiplex PCR, the TCRdb table keeps only in-frame clones and is missing some. The top ten hold over 13% of the sample, which has about 220,000 clones, around 80% seen once. What was sequenced was PBMCs. Every receptor here comes from a woman aged 25-40 years in good health and CMV-seropositive. The CDR3 runs from the conserved cysteine through the conserved F or W. D genes are given only for firm matches. Not all rows give a size; the values are once, few, many and, for expanded clones, a class.

size,J,D,V,DNA,CDR3
-,TRBJ1-2,-,TRBV11-2,TGTGCCAGCAGCTCCCCCGTGGATGATGGCTACACCTTC,CASSSPVDDGYTF
-,TRBJ2-5,-,TRBV6-5,TGTGCCAGCAGTTACTCGAGGGGAAAGTTGGAGACCCAGTACTTC,CASSYSRGKLETQYF
-,TRBJ2-1,TRBD2,TRBV15,TGTGCCACCAGCAGAGATACCGGGGGGAATGGGATTGAGCAGTTCTTC,CATSRDTGGNGIEQFF
few,TRBJ2-7,-,TRBV30,TGTGCCTGGAGGCAGGGGTACGAGCAGTACTTC,CAWRQGYEQYF
-,TRBJ2-7,-,TRBV4-2,TGTGCCAGCAGCCAAGATCCGCGGGGTTACGAGCAGTACTTC,CASSQDPRGYEQYF
-,TRBJ2-1,TRBD2,TRBV27,TGTGCCAGCATCCTCTGGGGAGCGGGGGGAAATGAGCAGTTCTTC,CASILWGAGGNEQFF
-,TRBJ2-2,-,TRBV11-2,TGTGCCAGCAGCCCCCAGACCCGGACCGGGGAGCTGTTTTTT,CASSPQTRTGELFF
-,TRBJ2-6,-,TRBV30,TGTGCCTCGACCCTTTTCGACAGAGACTCTGGGGCCAACGTCCTGACTTTC,CASTLFDRDSGANVLTF
-,TRBJ1-1,-,TRBV6-5,TGTGCCAGCAGTTACTCTCTCGGTACAGGGGAAGCTTTCTTT,CASSYSLGTGEAFF
-,TRBJ2-1,-,TRBV5-6,TGTGCCAGCAGCAAGGACAGCTCCTACAATGAGCAGTTCTTC,CASSKDSSYNEQFF
few,TRBJ2-7,-,TRBV6-6,TGTGCCAGCAGCCTAAATGCCGGCGAGCAGTACTTC,CASSLNAGEQYF
-,TRBJ2-3,-,TRBV5-1,TGCGCCAGCAGCCCTACTTTTTCGGGTTTCGCAGATACGCAGTATTTT,CASSPTFSGFADTQYF
few,TRBJ1-5,-,TRBV19,TGTGCCAGTAGTATAACGACAGAGAGCAATCAGCCCCAGCATTTT,CASSITTESNQPQHF
-,TRBJ2-1,-,TRBV6-6,TGTGCCAGCAGTTACGTTCTAAGCCTGGAGCAGTTCTTC,CASSYVLSLEQFF
-,TRBJ2-1,-,TRBV25-1,TGTGCCAGCAGTGAAGTTGGACCCCCCGGCAACAATGAGCAGTTCTTC,CASSEVGPPGNNEQFF
-,TRBJ2-5,-,TRBV6-5,TGTGCCAGCAGTACTTTCGGACAAGAGACCCAGTACTTC,CASSTFGQETQYF
-,TRBJ2-1,TRBD1,TRBV29-1,TGCAGCGTAACAGGACAGGGTGGGCGTCCTGAGCAGTTCTTC,CSVTGQGGRPEQFF
-,TRBJ2-7,-,TRBV5-1,TGCGCCAGCAGCTTGGAAAGTGGGACGACGGGCTACGAGCAGTACTTC,CASSLESGTTGYEQYF
-,TRBJ2-5,-,TRBV20-1,TGCAGTGCTACCCAAAAAGAGACCCAGTACTTC,CSATQKETQYF
-,TRBJ1-1,-,TRBV5-6,TGTGCCAGCAGCTTGGTCGTCCCCGGGGGGAACACTGAAGCTTTCTTT,CASSLVVPGGNTEAFF
-,TRBJ2-7,TRBD1,TRBV7-9,TGTGCCAGCAGCTTAGGGGGACAGGACGAGCAGTACTTC,CASSLGGQDEQYF
-,TRBJ1-3,-,TRBV9,TGTGCCAGCAGCGTAGGGAGGGACAACTCTGGAAACACCATATATTTT,CASSVGRDNSGNTIYF
-,TRBJ2-2,-,TRBV10-3,TGTGCCATCAGTGGCCCTCGATTGGGGGGCAGCGTTGCCGGGGAGCTGTTTTTT,CAISGPRLGGSVAGELFF
-,TRBJ1-2,-,TRBV5-1,TGCGCCAGCAGCTTACGCGCTAACTATGGCTACACCTTC,CASSLRANYGYTF
-,TRBJ2-2,TRBD1,TRBV9,TGTGCCAGCAGCGTGGGGACAGGGGGCGGCGGGGAGCTGTTTTTT,CASSVGTGGGGELFF
-,TRBJ2-7,-,TRBV28,TGTGCCAGCAGTTTACCCACCTACGAGCAGTACTTC,CASSLPTYEQYF
-,TRBJ2-7,-,TRBV30,TGTGCCTGGAGTGGGGCGGACTACGAGCAGTACTTC,CAWSGADYEQYF
-,TRBJ2-7,-,TRBV11-3,TGTGCCAGCAGCTTAACACAGGCCTACGAGCAGTACTTC,CASSLTQAYEQYF
-,TRBJ2-7,TRBD1,TRBV7-2,TGTGCCAGCAGCGGACAGGGAAGCTCCTACGAGCAGTACTTC,CASSGQGSSYEQYF
-,TRBJ2-3,TRBD2,TRBV28,TGTGCCAGCAGTCCTCCGGGACTAGCGGGAGAGAGGGTGTATTTT,CASSPPGLAGERVYF
-,TRBJ1-3,-,TRBV6-5,TGTGCCAGCAGCGAGGGAACTGGAAACACCATATATTTT,CASSEGTGNTIYF
-,TRBJ2-2,-,TRBV5-4,TGTGCCAGCAGCCCCGGCGGAACCGGGACCGGGGAGCTGTTTTTT,CASSPGGTGTGELFF
-,TRBJ2-2,TRBD2,TRBV5-1,TGCGCCAGCAGCTCTGGGACTAGCGACACCGGGGAGCTGTTTTTT,CASSSGTSDTGELFF
-,TRBJ1-1,TRBD1,TRBV2,TGTGCCTTCGGGCGGGACAGGGTAACTTTCTTT,CAFGRDRVTFF
-,TRBJ1-4,-,TRBV30,TGTGCCTGGAGGGAGTCCCTTGAACTGTTTTTT,CAWRESLELFF
once,TRBJ1-5,-,TRBV7-2,TGTGCCAGCACCGAAACCGGGGGGCAGCCCCAGCATTTT,CASTETGGQPQHF
few,TRBJ1-5,-,TRBV27,TGTGCCAGCAGTTTAAGGGGAACGGATCAGCCCCAGCATTTT,CASSLRGTDQPQHF
once,TRBJ2-7,-,TRBV29-1,TGCAGCGTTACCGGGACGGGAGACTACGAGCAGTACTTC,CSVTGTGDYEQYF
once,TRBJ2-7,TRBD2,TRBV18,TGTGCCAGCTCACCACGGCGGGAGGGCCTGTACGAGCAGTACTTC,CASSPRREGLYEQYF
-,TRBJ2-3,-,TRBV27,TGTGCCAGCAGTTTATCTTCAGCCACAGATACGCAGTATTTT,CASSLSSATDTQYF
-,TRBJ2-7,-,TRBV5-1,TGCGCCAGCAGCTTGGTAACAGCGTCCTACGAGCAGTACTTC,CASSLVTASYEQYF
-,TRBJ2-7,-,TRBV7-2,TGTGCCAGCAGCCCGACACGCCTTTCCTACGAGCAGTACTTC,CASSPTRLSYEQYF
-,TRBJ1-5,-,TRBV7-8,TGTGCCAGCAGCTTAGTGGAGACAGATCAGCCCCAGCATTTT,CASSLVETDQPQHF
-,TRBJ1-2,-,TRBV27,TGTGCCAGCAGCCCGGGACCAGCCTATGGCTACACCTTC,CASSPGPAYGYTF
-,TRBJ1-1,TRBD1,TRBV25-1,TGTGCCAGCAATATTCGGGACAGGGGGAACACTGAAGCTTTCTTT,CASNIRDRGNTEAFF
-,TRBJ1-2,-,TRBV9,TGTGCCAGCAGCCCTCAAGGGGGGCCAGTAGATGGCTACACCTTC,CASSPQGGPVDGYTF
-,TRBJ2-7,-,TRBV7-9,TGTGCCAGCAGCTTAGCAAGTGATGAGCAGTACTTC,CASSLASDEQYF
-,TRBJ2-1,TRBD2,TRBV7-3,TGTGCCAGCAGCCAAAGGGCCGGGGCGGGAGAATACAATGAGCAGTTCTTC,CASSQRAGAGEYNEQFF
-,TRBJ2-5,-,TRBV27,TGTGCCAGCAGTTTATCGGTAGGACTCGTACAAGAGACCCAGTACTTC,CASSLSVGLVQETQYF
-,TRBJ1-3,-,TRBV29-1,TGCAGCGTTGTGGCACTAGGGACTGAGGCAGACACCATATATTTT,CSVVALGTEADTIYF
-,TRBJ2-7,-,TRBV11-2,TGTGCCAGCAGCACCCCCTACGAGCAGTACTTC,CASSTPYEQYF